This paragraph covers one TCR beta chain sequence. This clone was seen once. There is no known antigen for this receptor. No much larger clone exists at a distance of one base, and base qualities are not known. The immunoSEQ Assay, a bias-controlled multiplex PCR, was used to amplify TCRbeta CDR3 regions from genomic DNA. From the authors' description of their analysis: Nucleated cell counts per sample were estimated from amplification of reference gene primers within the assay. To quantify the absolute abundance of each unique TCRbeta CDR3 rearrangement, sequence reads were collapsed and filtered. For each sample, productive Simpson clonality was calculated by taking the square root of Simpson's diversity index across productive rearrangements. TCRdb took this table from immuneACCESS and kept in-frame rearrangements with V and J called. Such tables lack part of the clones; where checked against another copy, unresolved V genes explain under half of the gap, and the rest is unexplained. The V and J calls and clone size come from that table; D and trimming were worked out from the DNA. The sample has under 350,000 clones on record, around 86% of them singletons. The biggest ten clones account for 1.5% to 2% of the sample.

V is shortened by 2 bases, J by 12 bases, and the region joining them spans 14 bases. The CDR3 covers 14 residues, taking in both the cysteine and the phenylalanine. CDR3 DNA is the only sequence kept; it has 42 bases, read in frame from the first base. CDR1 and CDR2 are read off the germline V gene as SGHTA and FQGNSA. Enrolling through a virtual design, the prospective study's participants ranged in age from roughly 18 to 95 years and lived across 24 United States geographic areas. In the prospective study, participants were assigned to cohorts based on the clinical history participants reported in a screening survey and a study questionnaire. Recovered participants in ImmuneRACE Cohort 3 were defined by two consecutive negative NP/OP PCR tests, clearance by a healthcare professional, or resolution of symptoms. Mobile phlebotomists in the prospective study collected whole blood, serum and a nasopharyngeal or oropharyngeal swab from every participant. Prospective study participants could optionally give additional blood draws and questionnaires over a roughly 2-month period. Prospective study blood samples were shipped either frozen or at room temperature before DNA extraction.

This sample is part of a study of blood T cell repertoires in COVID-19 (TCRdb year 2020). About the investigation overall: Collaborator samples came from the United States, Italy and Spain and covered acute and convalescent phases of COVID-19. Subjects who had been exposed to COVID-19, were actively infected with it, or had recovered from it provided the deeply sampled blood TCRbeta repertoires that made up the dataset. The samples were drawn from the first 160 participants of the ongoing ImmuneRACE study and from 1,254 subjects provided by 6 global collaborators. The repertoires were released in a freely available public database intended as a resource for research on the immune response to SARS-CoV-2. A de-identified subject ID, COVID-19 status, age in years and sex were almost always included in the sample metadata. The material from the prospective study consisted of cDNA or gDNA derived from T cells, B-cell-depleted T cells, or PBMCs. HLA class I and class II types, where available, came from metadata supplied by the sample provider rather than from assay-based typing. The paper's findings and limits, for the study overall: The amount of clinical and demographic metadata varied by source and participant and was provided uncurated.

The receptor comes from a woman in her thirties or forties who had recovered from COVID-19. Recombination connected TRBV7-2 to TRBJ1-6; confidence is insufficient to name the D gene. Sequences were obtained from PBMCs or T cells enriched from blood (not recorded which). CDR3 region: CASSLNPTPEPLHF. The DNA sequence is TGTGCCAGCAGCTTAAACCCGACTCCCGAACCCCTCCACTTT.